The T cell receptor (beta chain) described here comes from a study of blood T cell repertoires in COVID-19. Study background: The samples span acute and convalescent COVID-19 from the United States, Italy and Spain.

In the authors' methods: Amplification with reference gene primers provided the estimates of nucleated cell counts. Profiled with immunoSEQ multiplex PCR; TCRdb holds only in-frame clones, not every one. V and J calls and clone size are copied from that table; D and trimming were computed from the DNA. The sample lists 250,000 to 400,000 clones, 85% occurring once. Participants in the exposed group had met a COVID-19 case in the 2 weeks before joining the study. The ends were cut back, 4 bases at V and 3 bases at J, with 8 bases in the middle. CDR1 and CDR2 (germline): SGHRS, YFSETQ. CDR3 size: 13 residues.

The genes are TRBV5-1 and TRBJ1-5; D ambiguous. The sequenced sample was PBMCs or T cells enriched from blood (not recorded which). The receptor's source is a woman in her 30s who had been exposed to COVID-19. In nucleotides, the CDR3 is TGCGCCAGCAGCGAGGCCCCCAATCAGCCCCAGCATTTT. This translates into CASSEAPNQPQHF.